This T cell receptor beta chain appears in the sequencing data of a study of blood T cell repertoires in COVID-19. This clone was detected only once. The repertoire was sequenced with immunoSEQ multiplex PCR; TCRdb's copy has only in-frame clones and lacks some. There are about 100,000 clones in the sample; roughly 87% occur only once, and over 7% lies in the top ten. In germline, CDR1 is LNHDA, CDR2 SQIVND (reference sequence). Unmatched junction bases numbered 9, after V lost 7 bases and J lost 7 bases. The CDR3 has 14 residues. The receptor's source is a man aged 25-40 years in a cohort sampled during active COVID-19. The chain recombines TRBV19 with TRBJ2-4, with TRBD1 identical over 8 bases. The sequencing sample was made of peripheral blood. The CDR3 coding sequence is TGTGCCAGTACCACCGTCGGACAGGGTAACATTCAGTACTTC. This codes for CASTTVGQGNIQYF.